Reported below is one TCR beta chain. Its cognate antigen is unknown. This sample is drawn from a study of cytomegalovirus exposure and HLA in healthy donors. Turning to the study itself: An analysis done earlier identified almost 120 million unique TCR beta sequences from about 180 million T cells. Overall study findings and caveats: With DRB1 most and HLA-C fewest, TCR association rates differed between HLA loci in a later analysis. The authors assumed roughly uniform sequencing depth across donors for presence/absence analyses. Among TCR beta chains, those listed as cytomegalovirus-associated numbered approximately 150.

The germline V and J ends were trimmed by 2 bases and 8 bases, with 18 bases remaining between them. This CDR3 comprises 15 residues. The V gene's germline CDR1 is GTSNPN and CDR2 SVGIG (reference sequence). PCR amplification relied on 60 Vbeta primers (plus 13 Jbeta primers). TCRdb keeps only in-frame clones here, not all; method: immunoSEQ multiplex PCR. This sample has tens of thousands of clones, with approximately 82% found just once. The receptor was derived from a man younger than 35 in good health and CMV-seronegative. Sequencing was performed on PBMCs. This rearrangement joins TRBV30 to TRBJ1-4; possibly TRBD1 for D (6 bases). The CDR3 loop is CAWSPRGPGEEKLFF. The CDR3 DNA sequence: TGTGCCTGGAGTCCACGAGGGCCAGGGGAAGAAAAACTGTTTTTT. Looking up the rest from reference TRBV30 and TRBJ1-4 gives the full variable domain: SQTIHQWPATLVQPVGSPLSLECTVEGTSNPNLYWYRQAAGRGLQLLFYSVGIGQISSEVPQNLSASRPQDRQFILSSKKLLLSDSGFYLCAWSPRGPGEEKLFFGSGTQLSVL.